A single sample gave rise to the 12 T cell receptor beta chains below, sequenced in a study of human T cells and chemical hapten exposure. MiXCR was run by TCRdb on the RACE reads, yielding one entry per CDR3 protein. The data show under 85,000 distinct CDR3 sequences, under 13% seen once. Time point here: patch test 1, 2 weeks after DPC sensitization. Treatment reported: therapeutic diphenylcyclopropenone sensitization with weekly scalp DPC. Sequencing was performed on whole blood, taken in connection with sensitization to the hapten diphenylcyclopropenone (DPC). The receptors were gathered from a woman aged 45-65 years with alopecia areata. Some clones in this sample may be carry-over from other donors' samples.

This clonotype occurred many times. The chain recombines TRBV7-9 with TRBJ2-3; 11 bases line up with TRBD2. CDR1 and CDR2 from the germline V gene are SEHNR and FQNEAQ (reference sequence). V was clipped by 4 bases and J by 3 bases; unmatched bases: 9. The CDR3 loop spans 17 amino acids. The CDR3: CASSSYGLAGDTDTQYF. CDR3 nucleotide sequence: TGTGCCAGCAGCTCCTATGGACTAGCGGGCGATACAGATACGCAGTATTTT.

The CDR3 protein is CASSLSTGAGGRDTQYF. The DNA for the CDR3 is TGTGCCAGCAGTTTAAGTACAGGAGCGGGAGGCCGGGATACGCAGTATTTT. V usage is TRBV27 and J usage is TRBJ2-3, with 9 positions matching TRBD2. The CDR3 has 17 amino acids. After removal of 2 bases from V and 6 bases from J, the junction contained 12 bases not matched to a gene. Germline CDR1 is MNHEY and CDR2 is SMNVEV (reference sequence).

This clonotype has a handful of counts. The chain has TRBV19 and TRBJ1-1; a weak D match, TRBD1 (5 bases). The CDR3 loop spans 15 amino acids. The ends were cut back, 4 bases at V and 3 bases at J, with 15 bases in the middle. The germline V gene encodes CDR1 LNHDA and CDR2 SQIVND (reference sequence). The CDR3 is CASSTDSSGDTEAFF. CDR3 nucleotides: TGTGCCAGTAGTACCGACAGCTCCGGGGACACTGAAGCTTTCTTT.

This clonotype turned up a few times. V is TRBV30 and J is TRBJ2-7; D gene ambiguous. V lost 0 bases and J 7 bases, leaving 10 bases between the germline ends. CDR1 and CDR2 (germline): GTSNPN, SVGIG (reference sequence). The CDR3 is 12 residues long. The CDR3 is CAWSVGFFEQYF. CDR3 bases: TGTGCCTGGAGTGTTGGATTCTTTGAGCAGTACTTC.

This clonotype was seen a few times. V and J are TRBV6-6 and TRBJ2-1; 8 bases align to TRBD2. Germline CDR1 is MNHNY and CDR2 is SVGAGI (reference sequence). The V segment lost 7 bases and the J segment 6 bases; nucleotides outside the gene matches: 11. This CDR3 spans 15 amino acids. The DNA for the CDR3 is TGTGCCAGCAAAAGCGGGAGTTCAATGTTCAATGAGCAGTTCTTC. Translation gives CASKSGSSMFNEQFF.

This clonotype turned up a few times. CDR3 amino acids: CASILGGAPGNTEAFF. CDR3 nucleotide sequence: TGTGCCAGCATTCTAGGTGGGGCACCCGGGAACACTGAAGCTTTCTTT. The chain combines TRBV2 with TRBJ1-1; tentatively, D is TRBD1 (5 bases). The V gene lost 7 bases and the J gene lost 1 base, with 19 bases spanning the gap. CDR3 length: 16 residues. CDR1 is SNHLY and CDR2 is FYNNEI in the germline V gene.

V usage is TRBV7-2 and J usage is TRBJ2-4; possible D gene TRBD2, 5 bases. The CDR3 is 14 amino acids. Germline V lookup: CDR1 SGHTA, CDR2 FQGNSA. Trimming stripped 1 base from V and 6 bases from J, with 10 bases between. The CDR3 loop is CASSLVGGPNIQYF. CDR3 sequence (DNA): TGTGCCAGCAGCTTAGTGGGCGGGCCAAACATTCAGTACTTC. Based on the CDR3 plus reference TRBV7-2 and TRBJ2-4, the full variable domain is GAGVSQSPSNKVTEKGKDVELRCDPISGHTALYWYRQSLGQGLEFLIYFQGNSAPDKSGLPSDRFSAERTGGSVSTLTIQRTQQEDSAVYLCASSLVGGPNIQYFGAGTRLSVL.

This clonotype has more than one count but fewer than ten. The CDR3: CASSPTTGGATKNIQYF. CDR3 bases: TGTGCCAGCTCACCTACGACAGGGGGCGCGACCAAAAACATTCAGTACTTC. The chain joins TRBV18 to TRBJ2-4, with TRBD1 identical over 10 bases. The length of the CDR3 is 17 residues. Trimming took 3 bases from V and 2 from J; bases not matched to a gene: 7. Per germline, CDR1 KGHSH and CDR2 LQKENI.

The chain links TRBV18 to TRBJ2-7; D gene uncertain. The V end was cut by 3 bases, the J end by 6 bases, with 12 bases between. Germline assignment: CDR1 KGHSH and CDR2 LQKENI. This CDR3 has 13 amino acids. The CDR3 loop is CASSPSTGGEQYF. CDR3 in DNA: TGTGCCAGCTCACCCTCCACGGGCGGCGAGCAGTACTTC.

This clonotype was found a few times. The rearrangement links TRBV18 to TRBJ2-1; tentative D call: TRBD1 (5 bases). Trimming cost V 0 bases and J 4 bases, with 7 bases left between them. The germline V gene has CDR1 KGHSH and CDR2 LQKENI. This CDR3 is 14 amino acids long. CDR3 nucleotides: TGTGCCAGCTCACCACCCCAGGGTTACAATGAGCAGTTCTTC. Amino acids: CASSPPQGYNEQFF.

The chain is built from TRBV20-1 and TRBJ1-5; unclear D gene. Per the germline V gene, CDR1 is DFQATT and CDR2 is SNEGSKA (reference sequence). This CDR3 is 15 amino acids long. V was trimmed by 3 bases and J by 2 bases, leaving 14 bases between them. This chain's CDR3 is CSASLPKQGNQPQHF. The CDR3 DNA is TGCAGTGCTAGCCTTCCCAAACAAGGCAATCAGCCCCAGCATTTT.

The chain couples TRBV19 to TRBJ1-2; no firm D call. CDR1 and CDR2 (germline): LNHDA, SQIVND (reference sequence). This CDR3 spans 13 amino acids. V was trimmed by 5 bases and J by 2 bases, leaving 9 bases between them. The CDR3 protein is CASSSGNNYGYTF. DNA for the CDR3: TGTGCCAGTAGTTCCGGAAACAACTATGGCTACACCTTC.